This T cell receptor beta chain was sequenced for a study of human versus mouse CDR3 diversity and MHC coevolution. In germline, CDR1 is SGDLS, CDR2 YYNGEE. There are 14 residues in the CDR3. V was clipped by 6 bases and J by 4 bases, with 16 bases between them. The method was immunoSEQ multiplex PCR; TCRdb's version includes in-frame clones alone and lacks a portion of them. The data show roughly 81,000 clones, about 94% seen once. Sequenced: naive CD4+ T cells from blood. The subset here: CD45RO-negative CD62L-positive naive CD4 T cells. This clonotype was sampled from a person aged 30-69 years in good health. The chain combines TRBV9 with TRBJ1-2; no definite D call. CDR3: CASTPESPGYGYTF. DNA of the CDR3: TGTGCCAGCACCCCCGAAAGTCCAGGCTATGGCTACACCTTC.